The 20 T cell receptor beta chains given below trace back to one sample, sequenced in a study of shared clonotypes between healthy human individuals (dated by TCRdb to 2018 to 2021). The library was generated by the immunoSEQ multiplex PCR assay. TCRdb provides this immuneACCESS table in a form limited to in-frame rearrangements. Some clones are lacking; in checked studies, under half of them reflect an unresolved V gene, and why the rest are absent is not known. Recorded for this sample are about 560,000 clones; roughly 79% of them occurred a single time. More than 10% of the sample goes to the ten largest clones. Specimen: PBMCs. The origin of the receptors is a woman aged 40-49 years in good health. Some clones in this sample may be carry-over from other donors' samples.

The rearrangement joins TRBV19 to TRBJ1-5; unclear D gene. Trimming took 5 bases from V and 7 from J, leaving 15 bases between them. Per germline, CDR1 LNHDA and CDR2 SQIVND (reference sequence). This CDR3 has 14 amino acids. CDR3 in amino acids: CASSPGRVSQPQHF. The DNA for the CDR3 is TGTGCCAGTAGTCCAGGACGGGTAAGCCAGCCCCAGCATTTT. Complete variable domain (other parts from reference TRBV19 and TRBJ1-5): DGGITQSPKYLFRKEGQNVTLSCEQNLNHDAMYWYRQDPGQGLRLIYYSQIVNDFQKGDIAEGYSVSREKKESFPLTVTSAQKNPTAFYLCASSPGRVSQPQHFGDGTRLSIL.

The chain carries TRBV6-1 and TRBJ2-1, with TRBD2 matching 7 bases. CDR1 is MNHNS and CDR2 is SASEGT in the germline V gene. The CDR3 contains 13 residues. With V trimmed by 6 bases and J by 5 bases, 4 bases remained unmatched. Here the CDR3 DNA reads TGTGCCAGCAGGATTAGCGGGCACAATGAGCAGTTCTTC. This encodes CASRISGHNEQFF.

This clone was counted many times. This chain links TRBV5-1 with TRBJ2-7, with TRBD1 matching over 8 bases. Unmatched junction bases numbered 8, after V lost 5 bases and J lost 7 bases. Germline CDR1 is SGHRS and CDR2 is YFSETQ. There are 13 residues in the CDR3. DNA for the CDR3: TGCGCCAGCAGTAACCAGGGGGCGAGTGAGCAGTACTTC. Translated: CASSNQGASEQYF.

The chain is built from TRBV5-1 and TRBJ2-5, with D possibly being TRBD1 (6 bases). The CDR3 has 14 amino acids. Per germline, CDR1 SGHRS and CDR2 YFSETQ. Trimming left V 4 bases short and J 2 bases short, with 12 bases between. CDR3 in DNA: TGCGCCAGCAGCGCAGGACAGCAACAAGAGACCCAGTACTTC. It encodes CASSAGQQQETQYF.

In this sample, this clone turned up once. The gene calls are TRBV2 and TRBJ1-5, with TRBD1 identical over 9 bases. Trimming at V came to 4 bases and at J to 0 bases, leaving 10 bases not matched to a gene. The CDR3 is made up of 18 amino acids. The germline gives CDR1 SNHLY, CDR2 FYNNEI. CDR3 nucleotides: TGTGCCAGCAGTGGGGGACAGGGATCTAGCTATAGCAATCAGCCCCAGCATTTT. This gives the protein CASSGGQGSSYSNQPQHF. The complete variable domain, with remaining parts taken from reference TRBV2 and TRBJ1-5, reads EPEVTQTPSHQVTQMGQEVILRCVPISNHLYFYWYRQILGQKVEFLVSFYNNEISEKSEIFDDQFSVERPDGSNFTLKIRSTKLEDSAMYFCASSGGQGSSYSNQPQHFGDGTRLSIL.

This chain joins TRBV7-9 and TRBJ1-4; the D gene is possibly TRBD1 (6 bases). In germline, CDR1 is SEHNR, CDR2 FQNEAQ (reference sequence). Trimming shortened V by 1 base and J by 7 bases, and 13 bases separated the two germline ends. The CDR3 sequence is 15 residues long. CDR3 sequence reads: CASSLEAGEFEKLFF. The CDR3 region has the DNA TGTGCCAGCAGCTTAGAAGCAGGGGAATTTGAAAAACTGTTTTTT.

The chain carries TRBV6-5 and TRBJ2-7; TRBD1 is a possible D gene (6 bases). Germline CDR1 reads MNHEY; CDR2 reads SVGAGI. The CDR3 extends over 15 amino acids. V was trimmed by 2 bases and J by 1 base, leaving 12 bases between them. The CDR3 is CASSYGGGRSYEQYF. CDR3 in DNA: TGTGCCAGCAGTTACGGTGGGGGCAGATCCTACGAGCAGTACTTC.

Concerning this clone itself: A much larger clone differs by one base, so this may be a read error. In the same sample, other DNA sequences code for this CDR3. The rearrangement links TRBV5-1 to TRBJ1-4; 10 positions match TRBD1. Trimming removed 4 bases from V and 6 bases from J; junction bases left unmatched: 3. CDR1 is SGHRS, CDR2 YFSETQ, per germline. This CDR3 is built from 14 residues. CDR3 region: CASSRGTGDEKLFF. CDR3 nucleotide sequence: TGCGCCAGCAGCCGCGGGACAGGGGATGAAAAACTGTTTTTT.

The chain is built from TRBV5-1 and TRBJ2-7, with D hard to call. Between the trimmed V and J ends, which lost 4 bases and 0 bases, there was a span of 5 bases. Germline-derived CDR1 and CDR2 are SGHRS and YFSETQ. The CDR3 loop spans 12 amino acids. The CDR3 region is CASSQSSYEQYF. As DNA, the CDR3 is TGCGCCAGCAGCCAATCCTCCTACGAGCAGTACTTC.

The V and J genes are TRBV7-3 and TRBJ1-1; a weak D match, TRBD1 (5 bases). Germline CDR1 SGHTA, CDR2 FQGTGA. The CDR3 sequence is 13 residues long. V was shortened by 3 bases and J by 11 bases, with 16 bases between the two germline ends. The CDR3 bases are TGTGCCAGCAGCTTCGGGGGGAGCGGCTATGCTTTCTTT. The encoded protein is CASSFGGSGYAFF.

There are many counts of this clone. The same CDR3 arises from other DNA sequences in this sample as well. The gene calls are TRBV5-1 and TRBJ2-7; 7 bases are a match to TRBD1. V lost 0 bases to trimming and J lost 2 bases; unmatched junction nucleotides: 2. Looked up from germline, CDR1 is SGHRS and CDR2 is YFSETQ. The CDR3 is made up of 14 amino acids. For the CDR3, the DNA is TGCGCCAGCAGCTTGGGACAGGGTCCCTACGAGCAGTACTTC. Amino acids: CASSLGQGPYEQYF. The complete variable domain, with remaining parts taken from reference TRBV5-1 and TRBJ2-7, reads KAGVTQTPRYLIKTRGQQVTLSCSPISGHRSVSWYQQTPGQGLQFLFEYFSETQRNKGNFPGRFSGRQFSNSRSEMNVSTLELGDSALYLCASSLGQGPYEQYFGPGTRLTVT.

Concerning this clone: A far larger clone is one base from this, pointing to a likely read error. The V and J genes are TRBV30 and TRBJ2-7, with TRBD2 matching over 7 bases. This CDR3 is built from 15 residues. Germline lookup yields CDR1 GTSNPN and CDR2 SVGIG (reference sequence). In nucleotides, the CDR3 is TGTGCCTGGAGTGGTCAGGCGGGAGTTGCCTACAAGCAGTACTTC. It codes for CAWSGQAGVAYKQYF.

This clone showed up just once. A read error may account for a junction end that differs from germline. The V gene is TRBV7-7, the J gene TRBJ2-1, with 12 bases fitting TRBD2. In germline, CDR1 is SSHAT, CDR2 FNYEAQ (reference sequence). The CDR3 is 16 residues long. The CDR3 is CASSPTSGSPYNEQFF. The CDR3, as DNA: TGTGCTAGCAGCCCGACTAGCGGGAGCCCCTACAATGAGCAGTTCTTC.

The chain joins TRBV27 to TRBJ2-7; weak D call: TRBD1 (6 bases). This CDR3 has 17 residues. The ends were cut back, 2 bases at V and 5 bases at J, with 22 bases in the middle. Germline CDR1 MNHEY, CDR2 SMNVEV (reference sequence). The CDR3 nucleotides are TGTGCCAGCAGTTTAACCCCGACAGGCCCATCGGGTGACGAGCAGTACTTC. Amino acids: CASSLTPTGPSGDEQYF.

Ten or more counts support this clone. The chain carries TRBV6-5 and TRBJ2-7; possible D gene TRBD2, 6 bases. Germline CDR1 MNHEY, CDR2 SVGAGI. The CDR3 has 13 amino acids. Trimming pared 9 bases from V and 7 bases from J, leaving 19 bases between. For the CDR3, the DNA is TGTGCCAGTGGTGGAGTTCGGGAGAGTGAGCAGTACTTC. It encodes CASGGVRESEQYF.

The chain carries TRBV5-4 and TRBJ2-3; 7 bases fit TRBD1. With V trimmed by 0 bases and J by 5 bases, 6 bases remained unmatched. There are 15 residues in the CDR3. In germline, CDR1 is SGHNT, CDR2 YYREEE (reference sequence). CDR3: CASSLVKGARDTQYF. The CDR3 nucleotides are TGTGCCAGCAGCTTGGTCAAGGGGGCGCGAGATACGCAGTATTTT.

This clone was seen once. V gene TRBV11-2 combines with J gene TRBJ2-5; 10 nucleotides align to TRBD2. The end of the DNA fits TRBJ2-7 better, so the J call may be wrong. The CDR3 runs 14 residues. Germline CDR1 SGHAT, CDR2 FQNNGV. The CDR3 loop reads CASSLGLAGDEQYF. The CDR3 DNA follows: TGTGCCAGCAGCTTAGGGCTAGCGGGAGACGAGCAGTACTTC.

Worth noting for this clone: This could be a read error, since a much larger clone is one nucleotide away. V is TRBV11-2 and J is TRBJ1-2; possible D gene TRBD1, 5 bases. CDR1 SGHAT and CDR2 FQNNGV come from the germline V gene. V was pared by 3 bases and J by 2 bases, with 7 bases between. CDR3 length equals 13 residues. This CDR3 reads CASSLEGNYGYTF. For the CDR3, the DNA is TGTGCCAGCAGCTTGGAGGGGAACTATGGCTACACCTTC.

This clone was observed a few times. The CDR3 bases are TGTGCCAGCAGCCAATTGAACACTGAAGCTTTCTTT. Protein sequence: CASSQLNTEAFF. The chain joins TRBV14 to TRBJ1-1; D not certain. This CDR3 has 12 residues. The V gene's germline CDR1 is SGHDN and CDR2 FVKESK. V was trimmed by 2 bases and J by 0 bases, leaving 1 base between them.

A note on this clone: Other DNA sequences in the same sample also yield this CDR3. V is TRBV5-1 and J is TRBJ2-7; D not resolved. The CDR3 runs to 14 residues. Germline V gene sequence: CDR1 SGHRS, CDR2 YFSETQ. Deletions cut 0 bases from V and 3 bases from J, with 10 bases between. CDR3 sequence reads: CASSLVGLIYEQYF. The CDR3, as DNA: TGCGCCAGCAGCTTGGTAGGGCTTATCTACGAGCAGTACTTC.